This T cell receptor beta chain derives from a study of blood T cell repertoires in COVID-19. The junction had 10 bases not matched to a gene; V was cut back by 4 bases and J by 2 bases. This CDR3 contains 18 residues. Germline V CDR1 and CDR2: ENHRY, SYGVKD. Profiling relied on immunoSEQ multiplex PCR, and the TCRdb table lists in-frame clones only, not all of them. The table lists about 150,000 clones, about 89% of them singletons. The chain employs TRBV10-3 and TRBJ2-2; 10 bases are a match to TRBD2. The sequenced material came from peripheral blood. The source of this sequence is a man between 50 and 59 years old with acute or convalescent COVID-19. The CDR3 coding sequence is TGTGCCATCAGTGCCCACCCTAGCGGGAGTGGTAACACCGGGGAGCTGTTTTTT. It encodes CAISAHPSGSGNTGELFF.